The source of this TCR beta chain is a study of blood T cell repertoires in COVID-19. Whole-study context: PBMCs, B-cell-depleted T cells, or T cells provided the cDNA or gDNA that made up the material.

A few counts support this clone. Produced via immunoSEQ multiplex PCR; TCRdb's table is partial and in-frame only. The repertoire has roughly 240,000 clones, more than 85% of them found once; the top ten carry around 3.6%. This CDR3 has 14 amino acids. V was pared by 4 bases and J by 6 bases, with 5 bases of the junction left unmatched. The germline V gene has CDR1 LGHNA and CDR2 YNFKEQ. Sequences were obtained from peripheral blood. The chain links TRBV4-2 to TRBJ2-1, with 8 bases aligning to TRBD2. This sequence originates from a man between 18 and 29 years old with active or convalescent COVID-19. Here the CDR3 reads CASSPGLVGNEQFF. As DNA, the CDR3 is TGTGCCAGCAGCCCGGGACTAGTAGGCAATGAGCAGTTCTTC.